This T cell receptor beta chain derives from a study of CD8 T cells in Susac syndrome. In this sample, this clonotype turned up a few times. Its antigen is unidentified. Germline V lookup: CDR1 DFQATT, CDR2 SNEGSKA (reference sequence). With V trimmed by 3 bases and J by 0 bases, 5 bases remained unmatched. The length of the CDR3 is 14 residues. Overall study findings and caveats: Acknowledgment was made by the study that its TCR sequencing and HLA analysis involved a relatively small number of individuals.

Reverse transcription of about 0.5 to 1 ug RNA used random hexamers. TCRdb fed the immunoSEQ multiplex PCR reads into MiXCR, producing one record per CDR3 protein. This sample has about 300,000 distinct CDR3 sequences; almost 85% occur once, and the top ten carry roughly 0.21%. The sequence came from a human donor with multiple sclerosis. Sequenced material: CD8+ T cells from PBMCs. The gene calls are TRBV20-1 and TRBJ2-7; 7 positions agree with TRBD2. The CDR3 DNA reads TGCAGTGCTAGGCAGCGGGGCCTCTCCTACGAGCAGTACTTC. This codes for CSARQRGLSYEQYF.